What follows are 7 T cell receptor beta chains derived from one specimen sequenced in a study of post-analysis software for immune sequencing data. Study-wide points: The study found TRBV5-6, TRBV5-1 and TRBV20-1 among a handful of TRBV segments more frequent in patients than controls.

What these receptors recognize is not known. The library was made from cDNA and included unique molecular identifiers. One entry per CDR3 protein, called by TCRdb with MiXCR from the PCR reads. The profile shows roughly 400,000 distinct CDR3 sequences, 39% of them singletons. The sample consisted of blood. Receptors were obtained from a girl aged 2-10 years with multiple sclerosis.

This clonotype came up a few times. V and J are TRBV20-1 and TRBJ2-3; no clear D. Deletions cut 3 bases from V and 1 base from J, with 8 bases between. The CDR3 covers 13 residues. In germline, CDR1 is DFQATT, CDR2 SNEGSKA (reference sequence). The CDR3 spells CSARAPRTDTQYF. The CDR3 nucleotides read TGCAGTGCTAGGGCCCCCCGCACAGATACGCAGTATTTT.

The chain is built from TRBV6-1 and TRBJ2-1; D gene ambiguous. This CDR3 is 16 amino acids long. Per the germline V gene, CDR1 is MNHNS and CDR2 is SASEGT. The V and J ends lost 5 bases and 0 bases respectively, with 14 bases between them. For the CDR3, the DNA is TGTGCCAGCAGTTATTATGGGTTCAGCTCCTACAATGAGCAGTTCTTC. The encoded protein is CASSYYGFSSYNEQFF.

Remarks on this clonotype: The junction departs from the called germline gene at one end, perhaps through a read error. The rearrangement joins TRBV12-3 or TRBV12-4 to TRBJ2-4; tentatively, D is TRBD1 or TRBD2 (5 bases each). The CDR3 has 15 amino acids. CDR3: CAGSLGVLAKNIQYF. DNA for the CDR3: TGTGCCGGCAGTTTGGGGGTCTTGGCCAAAAACATTCAGTACTTC.

This clonotype was picked up a small number of times. This chain joins TRBV20-1 and TRBJ1-5, with unresolved D. There are 13 residues in the CDR3. In germline, CDR1 is DFQATT, CDR2 SNEGSKA (reference sequence). V shed 6 bases and J shed 0 bases, with 9 bases lying between them. The chain's CDR3 is CSANSNSNQPQHF. The CDR3 nucleotides read TGCAGTGCAAACAGTAATAGCAATCAGCCCCAGCATTTT.

This clonotype occurred a few times. The chain links TRBV7-9 to TRBJ1-5; possibly TRBD1 for D (5 bases). The germline CDR1 and CDR2 sequences are SEHNR and FQNEAQ (reference sequence). The length of the CDR3 is 14 residues. Between the trimmed V and J ends, which lost 4 bases and 4 bases, there was a span of 11 bases. CDR3 nucleotide sequence: TGTGCCAGCAGCTCAACAGGACATAATCAGCCCCAGCATTTT. Its translation: CASSSTGHNQPQHF.

This sequence joins TRBV5-1 and TRBJ1-1, with no clear D. V was cut by 3 bases and J by 4 bases, with 16 bases left in between. This CDR3 has 15 amino acids. From germline, CDR1 is SGHRS and CDR2 YFSETQ. As DNA, the CDR3 is TGCGCCAGCAGCTCCTGGATATACTACGCCACTGAAGCTTTCTTT. It encodes CASSSWIYYATEAFF.

This clonotype showed up just a few times. The chain uses TRBV10-3 and TRBJ2-1, with D hard to call. CDR1 ENHRY and CDR2 SYGVKD come from the germline V gene. This CDR3 has 14 residues. The ends were cut back, 0 bases at V and 7 bases at J, with 10 bases in the middle. The CDR3: CAISESKMGNEQFF. The CDR3 nucleotides read TGTGCCATCAGTGAGTCGAAGATGGGGAATGAGCAGTTCTTC.